A selection of T cell receptor beta chains follows, all from one sample in a study of identical twins. From the 5' RACE reads, TCRdb called clonotypes with MiXCR, one entry per CDR3 protein. This table holds around 960,000 distinct CDR3 sequences, around 12% found once. The same specimen was also included in a second study, on yellow fever vaccine responses in identical twins.

Input material: PBMCs. Source of these receptors: a woman aged 18-29 years in good health. Each CDR3 is given with its conserved first and last residue. Each record gives: clone size, CDR3 length, J gene, D gene, V gene, CDR3 DNA, CDR3 protein. The D gene is left open where the match is weak. Some rows have no size entry. The others give once, few or many, or a class for an expanded clone.

size: -; length: 14; J: TRBJ2-3; D: TRBD2; V: TRBV10-3; DNA: TGTGCCATCGGGACTAGTCCTTTGACAGATACGCAGTATTTT; CDR3: CAIGTSPLTDTQYF
size: many; length: 15; J: TRBJ1-2; D: TRBD1; V: TRBV4-1; DNA: TGCGCCAGCAGCCAGAGGACAGGGGCCTCCTATGGCTACACCTTC; CDR3: CASSQRTGASYGYTF
size: many; length: 14; J: TRBJ2-3; D: -; V: TRBV11-2; DNA: TGTGCCAGCAGCCCCGCCAGAGCAGGAGATACGCAGTATTTT; CDR3: CASSPARAGDTQYF
size: many; length: 13; J: TRBJ2-5; D: -; V: TRBV12-3/TRBV12-4; DNA: TGTGCCAGCAGTTACAGGGTTTCGGAGACCCAGTACTTC; CDR3: CASSYRVSETQYF
size: few; length: 14; J: TRBJ2-5; D: -; V: TRBV20-1; DNA: TGCAGTGCTATTCCTCGGGACTCCCAAGAGACCCAGTACTTC; CDR3: CSAIPRDSQETQYF
size: -; length: 13; J: TRBJ2-7; D: -; V: TRBV12-3/TRBV12-4; DNA: TGTGCCAGCAGTGTGTCAGTGTCCTACGAGCAGTACTTC; CDR3: CASSVSVSYEQYF
size: -; length: 12; J: TRBJ2-2; D: -; V: TRBV15; DNA: TGTGCCACCAGCGCTTCCACCGGGGAGCTGTTTTTT; CDR3: CATSASTGELFF
size: -; length: 14; J: TRBJ2-2; D: TRBD1; V: TRBV6-5; DNA: TGTGCCAGCAGATATCCAGGGGGAACCGGGGAGCTGTTTTTT; CDR3: CASRYPGGTGELFF
size: few; length: 14; J: TRBJ1-6; D: -; V: TRBV11-2; DNA: TGTGCCAGCAGCTTGGGGCAGTTCAAAACGGCCCTCCACTTT; CDR3: CASSLGQFKTALHF
size: once; length: 16; J: TRBJ2-3; D: -; V: TRBV2; DNA: TGTGCCAGCAGTGCAGTAGTTGCTCGACTCGCGGATACGCAGTATTTT; CDR3: CASSAVVARLADTQYF
size: -; length: 15; J: TRBJ2-5; D: -; V: TRBV6-2/TRBV6-3; DNA: TGTGCCAGCAGTCCCCCCTTCGGGGGGCCCAAGACCCAGTACTTC; CDR3: CASSPPFGGPKTQYF
size: -; length: 16; J: TRBJ2-3; D: TRBD2; V: TRBV2; DNA: TGTGCCAGCAGTGAAGCGAGAAGCGGGGGGCGCGATACGCAGTATTTT; CDR3: CASSEARSGGRDTQYF
size: -; length: 16; J: TRBJ1-1; D: TRBD1; V: TRBV7-2; DNA: TGTGCCAGCAGCTTAGCACCGGGACAGGGTACGATGAAAGCTTTCTTT; CDR3: CASSLAPGQGTMKAFF
size: -; length: 14; J: TRBJ1-1; D: -; V: TRBV2; DNA: TGTGCCAGCAGTATCCAGAGATTCAACACTGAAGCTTTCTTT; CDR3: CASSIQRFNTEAFF
size: few; length: 15; J: TRBJ2-1; D: TRBD2; V: TRBV28; DNA: TGTGCCAGCAGTTTTCATAGCGGGAGAGTCGGTGAGCAGTTCTTC; CDR3: CASSFHSGRVGEQFF
size: -; length: 15; J: TRBJ2-1; D: TRBD1; V: TRBV28; DNA: TGTGCCAGCAGTTCCCTTAGACAGGGCCGAAATGAGCAGTTCTTC; CDR3: CASSSLRQGRNEQFF
size: few; length: 16; J: TRBJ2-1; D: TRBD1; V: TRBV6-5; DNA: TGTGCCAGCAGTTACTCAAGGACAGGGTACCCCAATGAGCAGTTCTTC; CDR3: CASSYSRTGYPNEQFF
size: few; length: 16; J: TRBJ2-2; D: -; V: TRBV6-1; DNA: TGTGCCAGCGGCCCCCCGTGGGGTGTGAACACCGGGGAGCTGTTTTTT; CDR3: CASGPPWGVNTGELFF
size: many; length: 14; J: TRBJ2-7; D: -; V: TRBV12-3/TRBV12-4; DNA: TGTGCCAGCAGTTTGCAGGGGAGCTCCTACGAGCAGTACTTC; CDR3: CASSLQGSSYEQYF
size: -; length: 18; J: TRBJ2-3; D: TRBD2; V: TRBV12-3/TRBV12-4; DNA: TGTGCCAGCAGCTCTCAAAGACTAGCGGGAGGAAGCACAGATACGCAGTATTTT; CDR3: CASSSQRLAGGSTDTQYF